The 23 T cell receptor beta chains below were found in one sample sequenced in a study of shared clonotypes between healthy human individuals. Here immunoSEQ multiplex PCR was the method, and the copy in TCRdb shows in-frame clones only, minus some. The sample has about 1.1 million clones, about 72% seen once. Sequencing was carried out using memory CD4+ T cells from PBMCs. Subset: CD45RA-negative fraction. The receptors shown here come from a man aged 18-30 years in good health. Some clones in this sample may be carry-over from other donors' samples.

The chain combines TRBV28 with TRBJ2-2; no clear D. From germline, CDR1 is MDHEN and CDR2 SYDVKM. V gave up 3 bases and J gave up 4 bases, with 15 bases separating them. This CDR3 is 16 amino acids long. DNA of the CDR3: TGTGCCAGCAGTTTCGTGGGCCTACCGGGCACCGGGGAGCTGTTTTTT. Translating it yields CASSFVGLPGTGELFF.

This chain connects TRBV7-2 to TRBJ2-7, with 9 bases aligning to TRBD1. This CDR3 has 15 residues. The germline gives CDR1 SGHTA, CDR2 FQGNSA. V lost 5 bases and J lost 3; bases outside the gene matches: 8. CDR3 sequence reads: CASSTGGRTVYEQYF. CDR3 nucleotides: TGTGCCAGCAGCACAGGGGGCCGGACCGTCTACGAGCAGTACTTC.

The V call is TRBV5-1, the J call TRBJ2-1; 12 bases line up with TRBD2. Germline assignment: CDR1 SGHRS and CDR2 YFSETQ. The CDR3 contains 14 residues. With V trimmed by 0 bases and J by 13 bases, 5 bases remained unmatched. CDR3 bases: TGCGCCAGCAGCTTGGGACTAGCGGGGGCTTCACAGTTCTTC. Its translation is CASSLGLAGASQFF.

The chain has TRBV14 and TRBJ2-1; a weak D match, TRBD1 (5 bases). The CDR3 has 13 amino acids. CDR1 SGHDN and CDR2 FVKESK come from the germline V gene. Trimming took off 2 bases at V and 7 bases at J, with 9 bases between the two ends. The CDR3 sequence is CASSQSAGNEQFF. CDR3 bases: TGTGCCAGCAGCCAATCCGCAGGGAATGAGCAGTTCTTC.

The V call is TRBV28, the J call TRBJ1-2; D is ambiguous. CDR1 is MDHEN and CDR2 is SYDVKM in the germline V gene. The V end was cut by 4 bases, the J end by 5 bases, with 11 bases between. The CDR3 is 13 amino acids. The CDR3 DNA follows: TGTGCCAGCAGTTCCCCCGGGTCTTATGGCTACACCTTC. This encodes CASSSPGSYGYTF.

V gene TRBV9 combines with J gene TRBJ2-3, with D possibly being TRBD2 (6 bases). The CDR3 runs 16 residues. From germline, CDR1 is SGDLS and CDR2 YYNGEE. Trimming took off 4 bases at V and 3 bases at J, with 18 bases between the two ends. The CDR3 is CASSSRPAGGTDTQYF. Here the CDR3 DNA reads TGTGCCAGCAGCTCCCGCCCGGCAGGAGGGACAGATACGCAGTATTTT.

This clone was detected only once. The genes are TRBV5-4 and TRBJ1-4; D perhaps matches TRBD1 (5 bases). CDR1 SGHNT and CDR2 YYREEE come from the germline V gene (reference sequence). Trimming removed 4 bases from V and 0 bases from J, with 13 bases in between. This CDR3 spans 16 amino acids. CDR3 DNA: TGTGCCAGCAGCCGGGGGGAAGCTGCAACTAATGAAAAACTGTTTTTT. This gives the protein CASSRGEAATNEKLFF.

The rearrangement links TRBV4-2 to TRBJ1-1; no firm D call. In germline, CDR1 is LGHNA, CDR2 YNFKEQ. The CDR3 has 15 amino acids. The V gene lost 1 base and the J gene lost 0 bases, with 9 bases spanning the gap. The CDR3, as DNA: TGTGCCAGCAGCCAAGGGTACAGCTTGAACACTGAAGCTTTCTTT. Translated: CASSQGYSLNTEAFF.

This chain links TRBV5-4 with TRBJ1-3; TRBD1 matches 9 bases. J gave up 4 bases and V 0 bases, and 2 bases lay outside the gene matches. Germline V gene lookup returns CDR1 SGHNT and CDR2 YYREEE (reference sequence). CDR3 length: 15 residues. The CDR3, as DNA: TGTGCCAGCAGCTTGGACAGGGGGCCCGGAAACACCATATATTTT. This gives the protein CASSLDRGPGNTIYF. The whole variable domain, filled in from reference TRBV5-4 and TRBJ1-3, reads ETGVTQSPTHLIKTRGQQVTLRCSSQSGHNTVSWYQQALGQGPQFIFQYYREEENGRGNFPPRFSGLQFPNYSSELNVNALELDDSALYLCASSLDRGPGNTIYFGEGSWLTVV.

The V gene is TRBV6-5, the J gene TRBJ1-1; D may be TRBD1 (5 bases). The CDR3 covers 15 residues. Trimming pared 6 bases from V and 5 bases from J, leaving 19 bases between. Germline values: CDR1 MNHEY, CDR2 SVGAGI. CDR3 residues: CASSLDGRGWTEAFF. In nucleotides, the CDR3 is TGTGCCAGCAGCCTCGATGGTAGGGGATGGACTGAAGCTTTCTTT.

Of note for this clone: Since the CDR3 does not end with the conserved phenylalanine or tryptophan, this likely comes from a read error. The limits of the CDR3 on the DNA are not certain, so only TCRdb's listed CDR3 is given. The V and J genes are TRBV20-1 and TRBJ2-7; the table's D call, TRBD2, was not checked against the DNA. The CDR3 region is 11 residues in length, termini included. Germline CDR1 and CDR2: DFQATT and SNEGSKA (reference sequence). The CDR3 spells CSATLGGVSKS.

This clone was detected only once. The chain uses TRBV28 and TRBJ1-1, with D possibly TRBD1 on 5 matching bases. Germline CDR1 MDHEN, CDR2 SYDVKM. The CDR3 extends over 14 amino acids. V lost 5 bases to trimming and J lost 6 bases, with 16 bases between them. The CDR3 region is CASSLHTGPAEAFF. The CDR3 DNA follows: TGTGCCAGCAGTCTCCACACAGGTCCTGCTGAAGCTTTCTTT.

In this sample, this clone turned up a few times. The sample holds other DNA sequences that translate to the same CDR3. This sequence joins TRBV9 and TRBJ2-1; TRBD2 agrees at 8 bases. V lost 0 bases and J lost 7; bases outside the gene matches: 3. Per the germline V gene, CDR1 is SGDLS and CDR2 is YYNGEE. The CDR3 has 14 amino acids. The CDR3, as DNA: TGTGCCAGCAGCGTAGCGGGAGGGCCGAATGAGCAGTTCTTC. Translating it yields CASSVAGGPNEQFF.

The chain uses TRBV28 and TRBJ2-7; D may be TRBD1 or TRBD2 (5 bases each). The CDR3 consists of 13 residues. V was shortened by 8 bases and J by 5 bases, with 16 bases between the two germline ends. Germline V lookup: CDR1 MDHEN, CDR2 SYDVKM. The CDR3 region has the DNA TGTGCCAGCGCGGCCCCCAGGGACCACGAGCAGTACTTC. Translated, it gives CASAAPRDHEQYF.

The J gene is TRBJ2-3, the V gene TRBV21-1; the table gives TRBD1 as D, unverified against the DNA. TRBV21-1 has pseudogene status. This CDR3 comprises 13 residues. The CDR3, as DNA: TGTGCCAGCAGCGCCCAGGGGCCAGATACGCAGTATTTT. It codes for CASSAQGPDTQYF.

This clone came up once. The V gene is TRBV18, the J gene TRBJ2-1, with a tentative D call TRBD2 (6 bases). This CDR3 region has 15 residues. The germline V and J ends were trimmed by 5 bases and 0 bases, with 11 bases remaining between them. Per germline, CDR1 KGHSH and CDR2 LQKENI. CDR3 sequence (DNA): TGTGCCAGCTCAGGGACTCCCCCCTCCTACAATGAGCAGTTCTTC. Its protein product is CASSGTPPSYNEQFF.

This chain uses TRBV5-4 with TRBJ2-1; TRBD2 is a possible D gene (6 bases). This CDR3 spans 16 amino acids. The germline V gene has CDR1 SGHNT and CDR2 YYREEE (reference sequence). The V and J ends lost 4 bases and 3 bases respectively, with 17 bases between them. The CDR3 reads CASSRSGDLNYNEQFF. The CDR3 nucleotides are TGTGCCAGCAGCCGCTCGGGGGACTTGAACTACAATGAGCAGTTCTTC.

This clone was observed a single time. V usage is TRBV29-1 and J usage is TRBJ2-3; TRBD2 matches at 9 bases. The V segment lost 3 bases and the J segment 1 base; nucleotides outside the gene matches: 5. CDR1 and CDR2 from the germline V gene are SQVTM and ANQGSEA. This CDR3 region has 15 residues. This CDR3 reads CSVDVAGAGTDTQYF. As DNA, the CDR3 is TGCAGCGTTGACGTAGCGGGAGCAGGCACAGATACGCAGTATTTT.

The chain carries TRBV27 and TRBJ2-5; perhaps TRBD1 as D (6 bases). Germline-derived CDR1 and CDR2 are MNHEY and SMNVEV (reference sequence). The CDR3 totals 14 residues. Trimming shortened V by 1 base and J by 9 bases, and 15 bases separated the two germline ends. The CDR3, as DNA: TGTGCCAGCAGTTTATATGGGGGCCACGGGGCCCAGTACTTC. Its translation: CASSLYGGHGAQYF.

V gene TRBV5-4 combines with J gene TRBJ2-6; D is perhaps TRBD1 or TRBD2 (5 bases each). CDR3 length equals 18 residues. The V gene's germline CDR1 is SGHNT and CDR2 YYREEE (reference sequence). The V end lost 7 bases, the J end lost 3 bases, and 23 bases lay between the germline ends. The chain's CDR3 is CASYKPGTKNFGANVLTF. CDR3 sequence (DNA): TGTGCCAGCTATAAGCCCGGGACGAAAAATTTTGGGGCCAACGTCCTGACTTTC. Variable domain in full (rest from reference TRBV5-4 and TRBJ2-6): ETGVTQSPTHLIKTRGQQVTLRCSSQSGHNTVSWYQQALGQGPQFIFQYYREEENGRGNFPPRFSGLQFPNYSSELNVNALELDDSALYLCASYKPGTKNFGANVLTFGAGSRLTVL.

V usage is TRBV5-1 and J usage is TRBJ1-2; a possible D gene is TRBD1 (5 bases). Germline V gene sequence: CDR1 SGHRS, CDR2 YFSETQ. CDR3 length equals 14 residues. V lost 4 bases to trimming and J lost 8 bases, with 18 bases between them. The DNA for the CDR3 is TGCGCCAGCAGCCCGGGGTCCGGGACGTCGGGCTACACCTTC. Residues: CASSPGSGTSGYTF.

This clone turned up a few times. V is TRBV28 and J is TRBJ1-2; D is undetermined. CDR1 and CDR2 from the germline V gene are MDHEN and SYDVKM. Trimming took 2 bases from V and 2 from J, leaving 9 bases between them. The CDR3 runs to 14 residues. The CDR3: CASSLPGSNYGYTF. DNA of the CDR3: TGTGCCAGCAGTTTACCAGGCTCAAACTATGGCTACACCTTC.

This chain links TRBV5-8 with TRBJ1-4, with TRBD1 as a possible D gene (5 bases). The germline CDR1 and CDR2 sequences are SGHTS and YDEGEE. The CDR3 has 15 amino acids. The germline V and J ends were trimmed by 2 bases and 8 bases, with 16 bases remaining between them. The CDR3 loop is CASSLSGGAGEKLFF. Here the CDR3 DNA reads TGTGCCAGCAGCTTATCTGGAGGGGCCGGAGAAAAACTGTTTTTT.